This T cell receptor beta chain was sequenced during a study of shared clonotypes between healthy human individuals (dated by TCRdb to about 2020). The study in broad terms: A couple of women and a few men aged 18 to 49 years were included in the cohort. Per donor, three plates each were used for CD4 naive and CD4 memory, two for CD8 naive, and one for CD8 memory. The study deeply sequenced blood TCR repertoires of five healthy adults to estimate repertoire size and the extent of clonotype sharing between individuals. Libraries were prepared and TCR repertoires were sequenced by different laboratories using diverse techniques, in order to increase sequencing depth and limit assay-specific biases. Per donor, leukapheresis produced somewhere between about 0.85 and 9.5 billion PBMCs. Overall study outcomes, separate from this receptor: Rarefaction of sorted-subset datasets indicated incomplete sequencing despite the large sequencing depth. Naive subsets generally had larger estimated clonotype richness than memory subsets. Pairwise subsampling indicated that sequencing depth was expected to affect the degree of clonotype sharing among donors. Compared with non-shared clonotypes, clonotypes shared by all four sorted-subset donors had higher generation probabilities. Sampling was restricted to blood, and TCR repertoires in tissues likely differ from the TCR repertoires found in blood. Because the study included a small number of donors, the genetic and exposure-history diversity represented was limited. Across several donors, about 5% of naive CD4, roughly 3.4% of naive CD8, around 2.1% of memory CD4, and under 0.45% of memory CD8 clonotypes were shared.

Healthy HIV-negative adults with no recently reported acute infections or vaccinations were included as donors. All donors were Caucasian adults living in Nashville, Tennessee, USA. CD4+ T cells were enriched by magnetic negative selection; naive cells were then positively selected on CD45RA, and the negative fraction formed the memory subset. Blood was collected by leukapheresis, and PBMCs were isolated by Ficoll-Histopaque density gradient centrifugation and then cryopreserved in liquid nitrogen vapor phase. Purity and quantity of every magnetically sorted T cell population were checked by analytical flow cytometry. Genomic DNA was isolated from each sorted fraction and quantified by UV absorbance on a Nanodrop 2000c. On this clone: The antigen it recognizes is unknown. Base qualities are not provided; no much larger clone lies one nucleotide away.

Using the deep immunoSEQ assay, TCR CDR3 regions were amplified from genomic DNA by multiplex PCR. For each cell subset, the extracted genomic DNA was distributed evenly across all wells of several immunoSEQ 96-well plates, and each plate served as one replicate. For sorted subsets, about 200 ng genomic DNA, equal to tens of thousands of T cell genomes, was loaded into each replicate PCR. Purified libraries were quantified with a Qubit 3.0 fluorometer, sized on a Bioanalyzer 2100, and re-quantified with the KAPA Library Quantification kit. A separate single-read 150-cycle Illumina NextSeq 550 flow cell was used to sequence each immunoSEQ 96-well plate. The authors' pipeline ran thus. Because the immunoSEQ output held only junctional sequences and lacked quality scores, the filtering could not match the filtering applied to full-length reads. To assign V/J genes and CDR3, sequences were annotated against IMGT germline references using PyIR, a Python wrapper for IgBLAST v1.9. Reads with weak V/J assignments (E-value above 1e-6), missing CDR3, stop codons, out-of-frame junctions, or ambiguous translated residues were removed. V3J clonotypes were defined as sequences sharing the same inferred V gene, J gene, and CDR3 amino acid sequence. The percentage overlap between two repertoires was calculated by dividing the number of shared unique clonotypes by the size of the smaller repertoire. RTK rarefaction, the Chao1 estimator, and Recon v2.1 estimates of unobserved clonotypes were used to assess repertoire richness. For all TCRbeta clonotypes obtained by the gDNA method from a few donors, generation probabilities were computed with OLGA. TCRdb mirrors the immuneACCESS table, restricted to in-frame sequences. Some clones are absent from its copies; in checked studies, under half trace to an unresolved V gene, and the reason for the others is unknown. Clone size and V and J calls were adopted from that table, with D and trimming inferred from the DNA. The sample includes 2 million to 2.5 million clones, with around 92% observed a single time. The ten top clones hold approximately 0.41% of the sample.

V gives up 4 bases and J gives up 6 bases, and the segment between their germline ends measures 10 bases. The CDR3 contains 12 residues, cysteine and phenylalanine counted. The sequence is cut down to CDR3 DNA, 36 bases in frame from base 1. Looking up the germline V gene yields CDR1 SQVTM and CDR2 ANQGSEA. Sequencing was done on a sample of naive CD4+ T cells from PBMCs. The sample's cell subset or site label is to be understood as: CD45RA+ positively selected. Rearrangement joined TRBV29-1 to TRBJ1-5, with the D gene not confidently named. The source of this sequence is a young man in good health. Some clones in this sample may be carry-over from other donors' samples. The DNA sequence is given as TGCAGCGTTGGCAGCGTAGGTCAGCCCCAGCATTTT. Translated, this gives CSVGSVGQPQHF.